These T cell receptor beta chains were read from a single sample in a study of blood T cell repertoires in COVID-19. The repertoire was sequenced with immunoSEQ multiplex PCR; TCRdb's copy has only in-frame clones and lacks some. This table has roughly 230,000 clones, roughly 84% appearing once. What was sequenced was PBMCs or T cells enriched from blood (not recorded which). All receptors come from a young man in a cohort exposed to, infected with or recovered from COVID-19 (not recorded which). Both conserved end residues are part of each CDR3. The order of the fields is clone size, D gene, J gene, V gene, CDR3 protein, CDR3 DNA. D genes are given only for firm matches. Size values are once, few and many counts, or a class for expanded clones, and some rows have none.

size: -; D: TRBD2; J: TRBJ2-3; V: TRBV27; CDR3: CASSLSAGGATDTQYF; DNA: TGTGCCAGCAGTTTATCAGCGGGAGGGGCCACAGATACGCAGTATTTT
size: -; D: -; J: TRBJ1-2; V: TRBV10-3; CDR3: CALSETDKSGGGYTF; DNA: TGTGCCCTCAGCGAGACAGACAAAAGTGGTGGCGGCTACACCTTC
size: -; D: TRBD1; J: TRBJ2-1; V: TRBV24-1; CDR3: CATGRDRGSNEQFF; DNA: TGTGCCACCGGACGGGACAGGGGTTCCAATGAGCAGTTCTTC
size: few; D: TRBD2; J: TRBJ2-3; V: TRBV27; CDR3: CASRAGVQGGPDTQYF; DNA: TGTGCCAGCAGGGCCGGGGTTCAGGGAGGGCCAGATACGCAGTATTTT
size: -; D: -; J: TRBJ2-2; V: TRBV7-8; CDR3: CASSSKKFNTGELFF; DNA: TGTGCCAGCAGCTCTAAAAAGTTTAACACCGGGGAGCTGTTTTTT
size: -; D: TRBD1; J: TRBJ1-2; V: TRBV10-3; CDR3: CAISEDSTGPYGYTF; DNA: TGTGCCATCAGCGAAGACTCGACAGGGCCCTATGGCTACACCTTC
size: -; D: -; J: TRBJ1-2; V: TRBV7-6; CDR3: CASSAGQTNYGYTF; DNA: TGTGCCAGCAGCGCTGGACAGACTAACTATGGCTACACCTTC
size: -; D: TRBD2; J: TRBJ2-3; V: TRBV9; CDR3: CASSVASGALESQYF; DNA: TGTGCCAGCAGCGTAGCTAGCGGGGCGTTGGAGTCGCAGTATTTT
size: -; D: -; J: TRBJ1-4; V: TRBV28; CDR3: CASSLGGSHREKLFF; DNA: TGTGCCAGCAGCCTCGGAGGGTCCCACCGGGAAAAACTGTTTTTT
size: -; D: TRBD1; J: TRBJ1-5; V: TRBV19; CDR3: CASGDRANQPQHF; DNA: TGTGCCAGCGGGGACAGGGCGAATCAGCCCCAGCATTTT
size: -; D: -; J: TRBJ2-7; V: TRBV25-1; CDR3: CASSEGGTGGNEQYF; DNA: TGTGCCAGCAGTGAGGGAGGGACAGGCGGGAACGAGCAGTACTTC
size: -; D: -; J: TRBJ2-3; V: TRBV28; CDR3: CASSSQGRITDTQYF; DNA: TGTGCCAGCAGCTCACAGGGGAGGATTACAGATACGCAGTATTTT
size: -; D: TRBD1; J: TRBJ1-1; V: TRBV6-5; CDR3: CASSYSGDRNTEAFF; DNA: TGTGCCAGCAGTTACTCCGGGGACAGGAACACTGAAGCTTTCTTT
size: -; D: -; J: TRBJ1-2; V: TRBV7-9; CDR3: CASSPVMQTLLANYGYTF; DNA: TGTGCCAGCAGCCCGGTCATGCAGACTTTATTAGCTAACTATGGCTACACCTTC
size: -; D: -; J: TRBJ2-7; V: TRBV28; CDR3: CASSLRTGGKYEQYF; DNA: TGTGCCAGCAGCCTTCGGACAGGAGGGAAGTACGAGCAGTACTTC
size: -; D: -; J: TRBJ1-4; V: TRBV9; CDR3: CASSGLGGTNEKLFF; DNA: TGTGCCAGCAGCGGGCTAGGAGGGACTAATGAAAAACTGTTTTTT
size: -; D: TRBD1; J: TRBJ2-2; V: TRBV5-4; CDR3: CASSLQGARDGELFF; DNA: TGTGCCAGCAGCTTACAGGGGGCGAGGGACGGGGAGCTGTTTTTT
size: -; D: -; J: TRBJ2-7; V: TRBV28; CDR3: CASSLGGSSYEQYF; DNA: TGTGCCAGCAGTTTGGGGGGTAGCTCCTACGAGCAGTACTTC
size: -; D: TRBD1; J: TRBJ2-3; V: TRBV7-9; CDR3: CASSSLTTGNTDTQYF; DNA: TGTGCCAGCAGCTCCCTTACGACAGGGAACACAGATACGCAGTATTTT
size: -; D: -; J: TRBJ2-5; V: TRBV11-2; CDR3: CASSPDSPGGETQYF; DNA: TGTGCCAGCAGCCCAGACTCCCCCGGCGGCGAGACCCAGTACTTC
size: -; D: -; J: TRBJ1-1; V: TRBV5-4; CDR3: CASSLSRQIGTEAFF; DNA: TGTGCCAGCAGCTTGTCCCGACAAATCGGCACTGAAGCTTTCTTT
size: -; D: TRBD1; J: TRBJ1-2; V: TRBV4-1; CDR3: CASSQDGTGGDGYTF; DNA: TGCGCCAGCAGCCAAGATGGGACAGGGGGCGATGGCTACACCTTC
size: -; D: TRBD2; J: TRBJ2-7; V: TRBV19; CDR3: CASSMGGATEQYF; DNA: TGTGCCAGTAGTATGGGAGGGGCCACGGAGCAGTACTTC
size: once; D: TRBD1; J: TRBJ1-2; V: TRBV9; CDR3: CASSVNQGANYGYTF; DNA: TGTGCCAGCAGCGTGAATCAGGGGGCTAACTATGGCTACACCTTC
size: -; D: -; J: TRBJ2-1; V: TRBV7-3; CDR3: CASSEYQRDEQFF; DNA: TGTGCCAGCAGCGAATATCAGCGGGATGAGCAGTTCTTC
size: -; D: -; J: TRBJ1-1; V: TRBV7-3; CDR3: CASSLQGLGTEAFF; DNA: TGTGCCAGCAGCTTACAGGGTCTGGGCACTGAAGCTTTCTTT
size: -; D: -; J: TRBJ2-7; V: TRBV7-2; CDR3: CASSSRIATLTYEQYF; DNA: TGTGCCAGCAGCTCCAGGATAGCGACCCTAACCTACGAGCAGTACTTC
size: -; D: -; J: TRBJ2-7; V: TRBV19; CDR3: CASSPPDRHSYEQYF; DNA: TGTGCCAGTAGTCCCCCGGACAGACACTCCTACGAGCAGTACTTC
size: -; D: TRBD1; J: TRBJ1-6; V: TRBV7-3; CDR3: CASSQTGGYNSPLHF; DNA: TGTGCCAGCAGCCAGACAGGGGGCTATAATTCACCCCTCCACTTT
size: -; D: -; J: TRBJ2-7; V: TRBV7-9; CDR3: CASSRGGTYYEQYF; DNA: TGTGCCAGCAGCCGAGGAGGGACTTACTACGAGCAGTACTTC
size: -; D: -; J: TRBJ2-3; V: TRBV28; CDR3: CASSRLRGGDGTDTQYF; DNA: TGTGCCAGCAGCCGACTAAGGGGCGGGGACGGCACAGATACGCAGTATTTT
size: -; D: -; J: TRBJ1-3; V: TRBV7-6; CDR3: CASSLSQGGNTIYF; DNA: TGTGCCAGCAGCTTAAGCCAGGGGGGAAACACCATATATTTT
size: -; D: -; J: TRBJ2-2; V: TRBV19; CDR3: CASSIEKREYREDTGELFF; DNA: TGTGCCAGTAGTATAGAAAAACGAGAATACAGGGAAGACACCGGGGAGCTGTTTTTT
size: -; D: -; J: TRBJ1-1; V: TRBV9; CDR3: CASSSQGRNTEAFF; DNA: TGTGCCAGCAGCTCCCAGGGGCGGAACACTGAAGCTTTCTTT
size: -; D: -; J: TRBJ1-5; V: TRBV19; CDR3: CASSIIAQGYGQPQHF; DNA: TGTGCCAGTAGTATTATCGCGCAGGGATACGGACAGCCCCAGCATTTT
size: -; D: TRBD1; J: TRBJ1-4; V: TRBV18; CDR3: CASGYRGEANEKLFF; DNA: TGTGCCAGCGGTTACAGGGGTGAGGCTAATGAAAAACTGTTTTTT
size: -; D: -; J: TRBJ2-1; V: TRBV27; CDR3: CASSLSGYSYNEQFF; DNA: TGTGCCAGCAGCCTTAGCGGTTACTCCTACAATGAGCAGTTCTTC
size: -; D: TRBD1; J: TRBJ1-2; V: TRBV28; CDR3: CATGQGAHHGYTF; DNA: TGTGCCACAGGACAGGGGGCGCATCATGGCTACACCTTC
size: -; D: -; J: TRBJ1-1; V: TRBV21-1; CDR3: CASSHRVSNTEAFF; DNA: TGTGCCAGCAGTCACCGGGTATCGAACACTGAAGCTTTCTTT
size: -; D: TRBD1; J: TRBJ1-1; V: TRBV27; CDR3: CASSRQGYMNTEAFF; DNA: TGTGCCAGCAGTAGACAGGGATACATGAACACTGAAGCTTTCTTT
size: many; D: -; J: TRBJ2-4; V: TRBV11-1; CDR3: CASSPDSPQNIQYF; DNA: TGTGCCAGCAGCCCAGACAGTCCCCAAAACATTCAGTACTTC
size: -; D: TRBD2; J: TRBJ2-1; V: TRBV4-2; CDR3: CASSQGGTSGISSYNEQFF; DNA: TGTGCCAGCAGCCAAGGGGGTACTAGCGGGATAAGCTCCTACAATGAGCAGTTCTTC
size: few; D: -; J: TRBJ2-7; V: TRBV11-2; CDR3: CASSLGGPYEQYF; DNA: TGTGCCAGCAGCTTAGGGGGGCCTTACGAGCAGTACTTC
size: many; D: -; J: TRBJ2-1; V: TRBV6-4; CDR3: CASSDSGTDYNEQFF; DNA: TGTGCCAGCAGTGACTCGGGCACGGATTACAATGAGCAGTTCTTC
size: -; D: TRBD1; J: TRBJ2-7; V: TRBV4-1; CDR3: CASSQVQGASGEQYF; DNA: TGCGCCAGCAGCCAAGTTCAGGGGGCGTCGGGCGAGCAGTACTTC
size: few; D: -; J: TRBJ1-5; V: TRBV19; CDR3: CASTPAGAAGSNQPQHF; DNA: TGTGCCAGTACCCCGGCGGGGGCGGCCGGTAGCAATCAGCCCCAGCATTTT
size: -; D: -; J: TRBJ2-2; V: TRBV19; CDR3: CASSTLFTGELFF; DNA: TGTGCCAGTAGTACCCTTTTCACCGGGGAGCTGTTTTTT
size: -; D: -; J: TRBJ2-6; V: TRBV24-1; CDR3: CATSERRDSGANVLTF; DNA: TGTGCCACCAGTGAAAGACGGGACTCTGGGGCCAACGTCCTGACTTTC
size: -; D: -; J: TRBJ2-7; V: TRBV28; CDR3: CASSSEGVWMGEQYF; DNA: TGTGCCAGCAGTTCTGAGGGGGTTTGGATGGGCGAGCAGTACTTC